This is a list of T cell receptor beta chains from one sample in a study of blood T cell repertoires in COVID-19. The assay was immunoSEQ multiplex PCR, and TCRdb's table has in-frame clones only and misses some. The sample yields about 100,000 clones, 85% seen once. Specimen: peripheral blood. Receptors were obtained from a woman in her 70s with active or convalescent COVID-19. CDR3s include the opening cysteine and the closing phenylalanine or tryptophan. The D gene is left open where the match is weak. The size field is filled for only some rows; it gives once, few, many or a size class.

>TRBJ2-1|TRBV7-2|.|.
CASSLAPGNEQFF
TGTGCCAGCAGCTTAGCGCCAGGGAATGAGCAGTTCTTC
>TRBJ2-7|TRBV28|.|.
CASSPPGIYEQYF
TGTGCCAGCAGCCCTCCAGGGATCTACGAGCAGTACTTC
>TRBJ2-7|TRBV2|.|TRBD1
CASSDGTEYEQYF
TGTGCCAGCAGCGACGGGACAGAATACGAGCAGTACTTC
>TRBJ2-3|TRBV5-1|.|TRBD1
CASSSDRGDTQYF
TGCGCCAGCAGTTCTGACAGGGGAGATACGCAGTATTTT
>TRBJ1-1|TRBV5-1|.|TRBD1
CASSSGQGAYNTEAFF
TGCGCCAGCAGCTCTGGACAGGGGGCCTATAACACTGAAGCTTTCTTT
>TRBJ2-3|TRBV5-1|.|.
CASSLAGAGDTQYF
TGCGCCAGCAGCCTGGCAGGGGCGGGAGATACGCAGTATTTT
>TRBJ1-6|TRBV20-1|few|.
CSAIDGNNSPLHF
TGCAGTGCTATTGACGGGAATAATTCACCCCTCCACTTT
>TRBJ1-5|TRBV28|once|TRBD1
CASSHRDRGGNQPQHF
TGTGCCAGCAGCCATAGGGACAGGGGGGGGAATCAGCCCCAGCATTTT
>TRBJ2-3|TRBV6-4|.|TRBD2
CASSASGRLTDTQYF
TGTGCCAGCAGCGCTAGCGGGAGACTCACAGATACGCAGTATTTT
>TRBJ2-2|TRBV7-2|few|.
CASSVDPLGTGELFF
TGTGCCAGCAGCGTGGACCCACTAGGCACCGGGGAGCTGTTTTTT
>TRBJ1-6|TRBV7-2|.|.
CASSGPGVGNSPLHF
TGTGCCAGCAGCGGTCCGGGGGTAGGGAATTCACCCCTCCACTTT
>TRBJ2-3|TRBV19|once|TRBD2
CASNPSGREGGSTDTQYF
TGTGCCAGTAACCCTAGCGGGAGAGAGGGGGGTTCCACAGATACGCAGTATTTT
>TRBJ2-3|TRBV5-4|.|TRBD2
CASKTSGGADTQYF
TGTGCCAGCAAAACTAGCGGGGGGGCGGATACGCAGTATTTT
>TRBJ2-5|TRBV5-6|.|.
CASSLVEADATQYF
TGTGCCAGCAGCTTGGTTGAGGCTGATGCGACCCAGTACTTC
>TRBJ1-1|TRBV7-2|.|.
CASSFIIAGDSEAFF
TGTGCCAGCAGCTTCATTATAGCCGGGGACTCTGAAGCTTTCTTT
>TRBJ1-2|TRBV28|.|.
CASSLDRYYGYTF
TGTGCCAGCAGCCTAGACAGGTACTATGGCTACACCTTC
>TRBJ2-1|TRBV19|.|.
CASSTTVGFYNEQFF
TGTGCCAGTAGTACTACAGTGGGTTTCTACAATGAGCAGTTCTTC
>TRBJ1-5|TRBV6-5|.|.
CASRPGVGNQPQHF
TGTGCCAGCAGGCCAGGGGTGGGCAATCAGCCCCAGCATTTT
>TRBJ2-5|TRBV11-2|.|.
CASSLWAGLRETQYF
TGTGCCAGCAGCTTATGGGCAGGGCTTAGGGAGACCCAGTACTTC
>TRBJ2-7|TRBV28|.|.
CASSLGSYREQYF
TGTGCCAGCAGTTTAGGCTCTTATCGAGAGCAGTACTTC
>TRBJ2-7|TRBV18|once|.
CASSPAGSYEQYF
TGTGCCAGCTCACCGGCAGGATCCTACGAGCAGTACTTC
>TRBJ2-5|TRBV10-1|.|.
CASSESASQETQYF
TGCGCCAGCAGTGAGTCGGCCAGCCAAGAGACCCAGTACTTC
>TRBJ2-3|TRBV24-1|.|.
CATSDNRGVAFQTDTQYF
TGTGCCACCAGTGATAATCGAGGCGTAGCATTTCAGACAGATACGCAGTATTTT
>TRBJ1-6|TRBV10-3|.|.
CAISEYGGENSPLHF
TGTGCCATCAGTGAGTATGGCGGGGAAAATTCACCCCTCCACTTT
>TRBJ2-1|TRBV18|.|.
CASSPGLGLGGNEQFF
TGTGCCAGCTCACCAGGACTGGGACTCGGGGGCAATGAGCAGTTCTTC
>TRBJ1-6|TRBV30|.|.
CAWSPPVPLPLHF
TGTGCCTGGAGTCCCCCGGTCCCTTTACCCCTCCACTTT
>TRBJ2-1|TRBV11-2|.|TRBD2
CASSVGLAGVNEQFF
TGTGCCAGCAGCGTGGGACTAGCGGGAGTAAATGAGCAGTTCTTC
>TRBJ2-3|TRBV10-1|.|TRBD1
CASSSQGAPDTQYF
TGCGCCAGCAGTTCACAGGGGGCTCCAGATACGCAGTATTTT
>TRBJ1-5|TRBV24-1|.|TRBD1
CATSARDRGHFQPQHF
TGTGCCACCAGTGCCCGGGACAGGGGGCATTTTCAGCCCCAGCATTTT
>TRBJ2-7|TRBV3-1/TRBV3-2|.|.
CASSRDSASPYEQYF
TGTGCCAGCAGCCGGGACTCCGCGTCCCCCTACGAGCAGTACTTC
>TRBJ1-1|TRBV28|.|.
CASSFLGQLNTEAFF
TGTGCCAGCAGTTTTTTAGGACAGTTGAACACTGAAGCTTTCTTT
>TRBJ1-5|TRBV2|.|.
CASSPMGGDQPQHF
TGTGCCAGCAGCCCCATGGGAGGGGATCAGCCCCAGCATTTT
>TRBJ2-1|TRBV9|.|TRBD1
CASSLGQGAFNEQFF
TGTGCCAGCAGCCTGGGACAGGGGGCTTTTAATGAGCAGTTCTTC
>TRBJ2-1|TRBV7-8|.|TRBD2
CASSTPSGSSYNEQFF
TGTGCCAGCAGCACCCCTAGCGGGAGCTCCTACAATGAGCAGTTCTTC
>TRBJ1-1|TRBV15|.|TRBD1
CATSRDPGQGNTEAFF
TGTGCCACCAGCAGAGACCCGGGACAGGGGAACACTGAAGCTTTCTTT
>TRBJ2-1|TRBV7-9|.|TRBD2
CAINLGGRARSYNEQFF
TGTGCCATCAACCTAGGCGGGAGGGCCAGATCCTACAATGAGCAGTTCTTC
>TRBJ1-2|TRBV14|few|.
CASSQGSGHSYGYTF
TGTGCCAGCAGCCAAGGTTCGGGACACAGCTATGGCTACACCTTC
>TRBJ2-7|TRBV19|.|TRBD1
CASSRDRGPYEQYF
TGTGCCAGTAGTCGGGACAGGGGGCCGTACGAGCAGTACTTC
>TRBJ1-5|TRBV19|once|TRBD1
CASRTGGSNNQPQHF
TGTGCCAGTAGAACAGGGGGCTCCAACAATCAGCCCCAGCATTTT
>TRBJ2-1|TRBV28|few|TRBD2
CASSLDLRTRPNNEQFF
TGTGCCAGCAGTTTAGATCTGAGGACTAGGCCCAACAATGAGCAGTTCTTC
>TRBJ1-1|TRBV19|.|.
CASSIFGGREPEAFF
TGTGCCAGTAGTATATTCGGGGGGCGCGAGCCTGAAGCTTTCTTT
>TRBJ2-1|TRBV7-2|.|TRBD2
CASSRAGEGLSEQFF
TGTGCCAGCAGCCGGGCGGGGGAGGGCCTTAGTGAGCAGTTCTTC
>TRBJ2-2|TRBV19|.|TRBD1
CASGDRAGTGELFF
TGTGCCAGTGGGGACAGGGCGGGAACCGGGGAGCTGTTTTTT
>TRBJ1-1|TRBV5-1|.|TRBD1
CASSPQGQGGINTEAFF
TGCGCCAGCAGCCCACAGGGACAGGGGGGTATAAACACTGAAGCTTTCTTT
>TRBJ2-3|TRBV4-2|.|TRBD2
CASSQGSSGGGTDTQYF
TGTGCCAGCAGCCAAGGTTCGAGCGGGGGGGGCACAGATACGCAGTATTTT
>TRBJ2-7|TRBV5-6|.|TRBD1
CASRHGTGIPYEQYF
TGTGCCAGCAGGCACGGGACAGGGATCCCCTACGAGCAGTACTTC
>TRBJ2-1|TRBV28|.|TRBD2
CASSPAGGYTEQFF
TGTGCCAGCAGCCCAGCGGGGGGTTATACGGAGCAGTTCTTC
>TRBJ2-7|TRBV11-2|.|.
CASTLGQGGYEQYF
TGTGCCAGCACCCTTGGTCAAGGGGGTTACGAGCAGTACTTC
>TRBJ2-5|TRBV11-2|.|.
CASSFGRSDSRETQYF
TGTGCCAGCAGCTTTGGGAGGTCAGACTCCCGGGAGACCCAGTACTTC
>TRBJ2-5|TRBV7-9|once|.
CASSLGSGIETQYF
TGTGCCAGCAGCTTAGGTTCGGGGATAGAGACCCAGTACTTC